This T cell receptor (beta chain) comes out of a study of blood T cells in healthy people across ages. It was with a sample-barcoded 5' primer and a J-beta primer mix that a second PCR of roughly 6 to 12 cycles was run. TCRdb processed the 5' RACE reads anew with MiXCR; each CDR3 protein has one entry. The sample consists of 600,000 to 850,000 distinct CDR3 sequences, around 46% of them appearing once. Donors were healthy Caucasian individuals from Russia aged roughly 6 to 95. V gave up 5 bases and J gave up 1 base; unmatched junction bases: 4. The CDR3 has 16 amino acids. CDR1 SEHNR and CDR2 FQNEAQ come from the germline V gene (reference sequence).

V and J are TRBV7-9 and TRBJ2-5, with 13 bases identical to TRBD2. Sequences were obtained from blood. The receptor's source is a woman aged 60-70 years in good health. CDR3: CASSALAGGFQETQYF. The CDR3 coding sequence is TGTGCCAGCAGCGCACTAGCGGGGGGGTTCCAAGAGACCCAGTACTTC.